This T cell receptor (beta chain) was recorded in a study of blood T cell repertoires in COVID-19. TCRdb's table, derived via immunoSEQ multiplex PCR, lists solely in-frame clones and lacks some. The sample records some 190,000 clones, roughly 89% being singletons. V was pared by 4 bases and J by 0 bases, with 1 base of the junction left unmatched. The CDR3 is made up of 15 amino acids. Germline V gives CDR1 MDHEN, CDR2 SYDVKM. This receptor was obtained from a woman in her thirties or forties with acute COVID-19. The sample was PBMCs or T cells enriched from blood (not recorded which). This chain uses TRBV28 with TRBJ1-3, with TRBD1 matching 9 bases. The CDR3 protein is CASSSQGASGNTIYF. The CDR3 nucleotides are TGTGCCAGCAGTTCACAGGGGGCCTCTGGAAACACCATATATTTT.